This T cell receptor (beta chain) originates from a study of cytomegalovirus exposure and HLA in healthy donors. Whole-study findings and limits: It was shown in a later analysis that HLA-associated TCR beta chains were more clonally expanded than other, equally common chains. Previous analysis showed most TCR beta V segments were productive about 87% or about 30% of the time.

The PCR had 60 Vbeta and 13 Jbeta primers. Profiled with immunoSEQ multiplex PCR; TCRdb holds only in-frame clones, not every one. This sample yields about 110,000 clones, of which roughly 73% are seen a single time; approximately 0.9% belongs to the top ten. Germline loops: CDR1 MGHDK, CDR2 SYGVNS. The CDR3 is 14 amino acids. Trimming pared 3 bases from V and 4 bases from J, leaving 9 bases between. Concerning this clone: Its antigen is undetermined.

This TCR was recovered from a woman aged 25-40 years in good health and CMV-seronegative. Sequenced: PBMCs. The chain uses TRBV25-1 and TRBJ2-2; no clear D. The DNA of the CDR3 is TGTGCCAGCAGTGACACGGGTAGCACCGGGGAGCTGTTTTTT. Translation: CASSDTGSTGELFF.